This entry concerns a single TCR beta chain. Its target is unknown. This CDR3 spans 16 amino acids. The germline CDR1 and CDR2 sequences are SGHTA and FQGNSA. V was clipped by 5 bases and J by 0 bases; unmatched bases: 7. TCR beta CDR3 region amplification was performed from RNA transcripts. HTBI primers were the set used in a first-round RT-PCR of the TCR CDR3. TCRdb re-called the multiplex PCR reads with MiXCR, one entry per CDR3 protein. The table has about 300,000 distinct CDR3 sequences, less than 20% seen once; the top ten hold just under 40%. These data belong to a study of T cells in Graves' hyperthyroidism and ophthalmopathy. Overall study findings and caveats: Stable hyperthyroidism was separated from ophthalmopathy by a model based on 13 V-J features.

The clonotype comes from a man aged 45-65 years with Graves' ophthalmopathy. The sample was blood. The J gene is TRBJ1-5, the V gene TRBV7-2, with 7 bases aligning to TRBD1. The chain's CDR3 is CASSRDSTYSNQPQHF. In DNA, the CDR3 is TGTGCCAGCAGCCGGGACAGCACCTATAGCAATCAGCCCCAGCATTTT.